Listed here are 30 T cell receptor beta chains from one sample, sequenced in a study of CD8+CD57+ T cells in acquired aplastic anemia. The template used for profiling TCR beta VDJ and CDR3 was genomic DNA. From the reads, TCRdb called clonotypes with MiXCR, one entry per CDR3 protein. The sample holds more than 150,000 distinct CDR3 sequences, roughly 50% seen once. Patients who underwent sequencing had shown CD8+CD57+ cell expansion by flow cytometry. Sequences were obtained from sorted CD4+, CD8+, or CD8+CD57+ T cells (not recorded which) from PBMCs. The origin of the receptors is a human donor with aplastic anemia.

The V and J genes are TRBV20-1 and TRBJ1-1; D gene uncertain. V lost 0 bases, J lost 6 bases, and 14 bases lay in between. The V gene's germline CDR1 is DFQATT and CDR2 SNEGSKA (reference sequence). This CDR3 has 14 amino acids. The CDR3 DNA reads as TGCAGTGCTAGAGACCCCTCTTCTGGCGCTGAAGCTTTCTTT. Its protein is CSARDPSSGAEAFF.

V and J are TRBV19 and TRBJ2-5, with D uncertain. Trimming removed 3 bases from V and 7 bases from J, with 15 bases in between. Germline CDR1 reads LNHDA; CDR2 reads SQIVND (reference sequence). CDR3 length equals 14 residues. The CDR3 sequence: CASSIGQPFGTQYF. CDR3 coding DNA: TGTGCCAGTAGTATCGGTCAACCATTCGGGACCCAGTACTTC.

The rearrangement joins TRBV15 to TRBJ2-7; TRBD1 matches at 9 bases. V shed 9 bases, J shed 8 bases, and the junction held 11 bases outside the gene matches. Looked up from germline, CDR1 is LNHNV and CDR2 is YYDKDF (reference sequence). The CDR3 extends over 13 amino acids. This CDR3 is CATSLGQGSQQYF. The CDR3 DNA is TGTGCCACTTCTCTGGGACAGGGTTCTCAGCAGTACTTC.

The chain joins TRBV20-1 to TRBJ1-3; D unresolved. Per the germline V gene, CDR1 is DFQATT and CDR2 is SNEGSKA (reference sequence). Trimming shortened V by 3 bases and J by 1 base, and 7 bases separated the two germline ends. The CDR3 is made up of 13 amino acids. The CDR3 nucleotides are TGCAGTGCTAGGTCCGCTTCTGGAAACACCATATATTTT. Amino acid sequence: CSARSASGNTIYF.

A few counts support this clonotype. This chain joins TRBV6-5 and TRBJ2-3, with 8 bases identical to TRBD1. Trimming took 2 bases from V and 8 from J; bases not matched to a gene: 3. CDR3 size: 13 residues. Per the germline V gene, CDR1 is MNHEY and CDR2 is SVGAGI. As DNA, the CDR3 is TGTGCCAGCAGTTACCTGACAGGGGTTACGCAGTATTTT. This codes for CASSYLTGVTQYF.

The gene calls are TRBV29-1 and TRBJ2-6; D remains ambiguous. Germline V gives CDR1 SQVTM, CDR2 ANQGSEA. The V end was cut by 1 base, the J end by 0 bases, with 4 bases between. The CDR3 is 14 amino acids. CDR3 amino acids: CSVEGTSGANVLTF. The CDR3 DNA reads as TGCAGCGTTGAAGGGACCTCTGGGGCCAACGTCCTGACTTTC.

The chain joins TRBV9 to TRBJ1-1; weak D call: TRBD1 (5 bases). CDR1 is SGDLS and CDR2 is YYNGEE in the germline V gene. The V and J ends lost 0 bases and 6 bases respectively, with 12 bases between them. The CDR3 extends over 14 amino acids. The CDR3 nucleotides read TGTGCCAGCAGCGTAGCTCCAAGGACACCTGAAGCTTTCTTT. This translates into CASSVAPRTPEAFF.

There are many counts of this clonotype. The chain couples TRBV7-8 to TRBJ1-5; D unclear. Germline V gives CDR1 SGHVS, CDR2 FQNEAQ. V dropped 5 bases and J dropped 5 bases, with 10 bases sitting between them. The CDR3 has 13 amino acids. The CDR3 loop reads CASSHDGYQPQHF. In nucleotides, the CDR3 is TGTGCCAGCAGCCACGACGGATATCAGCCCCAGCATTTT.

The chain carries TRBV13 and TRBJ1-6, with a possible D match to TRBD1 (6 bases). This CDR3 is 16 amino acids long. Trimming removed 4 bases at V and 6 bases at J, with 16 bases between. The germline V gene encodes CDR1 PRHDT and CDR2 FYEKMQ (reference sequence). The CDR3 loop is CASSYPLGQSNSPLHF. CDR3 in DNA: TGTGCCAGCAGCTATCCCCTCGGACAGAGTAATTCACCCCTCCACTTT.

About this clonotype: One base away lies a much larger clone, so this may be a sequencing read error. V and J are TRBV5-4 and TRBJ1-2; D unclear. Trimming removed 4 bases at V and 5 bases at J, with 15 bases between. The CDR3 extends over 14 amino acids. Germline loops: CDR1 SGHNT, CDR2 YYREEE (reference sequence). CDR3 residues: CASSTEKGRYGYTF. For the CDR3, the DNA is TGTGCCAGCAGCACGGAGAAAGGGAGGTATGGCTACACCTTC.

This clonotype was observed at least ten times. The rearrangement links TRBV9 to TRBJ1-4; 7 bases match TRBD1. This CDR3 region has 15 residues. Germline CDR1 is SGDLS and CDR2 is YYNGEE. J lost 7 bases, V lost 0 bases, and 6 bases had no gene match. The DNA for the CDR3 is TGTGCCAGCAGCGTAGGACAGGGAGGGGGTGAAAAACTGTTTTTT. Protein: CASSVGQGGGEKLFF.

This clonotype was found once. The CDR3 sequence is CATSRVEGAWAFF. As DNA, the CDR3 is TGTGCCACCAGCAGAGTGGAGGGGGCTTGGGCTTTCTTT. This chain connects TRBV15 to TRBJ1-1; 7 positions match TRBD1. CDR1 LNHNV and CDR2 YYDKDF come from the germline V gene (reference sequence). The length of the CDR3 is 13 residues. Trimming at V came to 1 base and at J to 11 bases, leaving 7 bases not matched to a gene.

The chain combines TRBV19 with TRBJ1-4, with D perhaps TRBD1 (5 bases). V lost 3 bases, J lost 7 bases, and 12 bases lay in between. This CDR3 spans 14 amino acids. Per the germline V gene, CDR1 is LNHDA and CDR2 is SQIVND (reference sequence). In DNA form, the CDR3 reads TGTGCCAGTAGTATGGGAGGACAACTTGAAAAACTGTTTTTT. It translates to CASSMGGQLEKLFF.

The chain uses TRBV7-9 and TRBJ2-3; D unclear. Trimming stripped 5 bases from V and 5 bases from J, with 8 bases between. The CDR3 contains 12 residues. From germline, CDR1 is SEHNR and CDR2 FQNEAQ (reference sequence). The chain's CDR3 is CASSDLLDTQYF. CDR3 coding DNA: TGTGCCAGCAGCGACTTACTAGATACGCAGTATTTT.

In this sample, this clonotype turned up a few times. V and J are TRBV7-9 and TRBJ1-2, with D hard to call. The germline V and J ends were trimmed by 4 bases and 8 bases, with 11 bases remaining between them. CDR3 size: 12 residues. CDR1 is SEHNR, CDR2 FQNEAQ, per germline (reference sequence). CDR3 in DNA: TGTGCCAGCAGCTCAGATGGATGGGGCTACACCTTC. It encodes CASSSDGWGYTF.

V is TRBV20-1 and J is TRBJ2-7; 11 bases fit TRBD2. From germline, CDR1 is DFQATT and CDR2 SNEGSKA (reference sequence). The CDR3 is 14 amino acids. Trimming cost V 6 bases and J 4 bases; bases outside gene matches: 8. Here the CDR3 reads CSAYGSSGGYEQYF. For the CDR3, the DNA is TGCAGTGCCTATGGGTCTAGCGGGGGGTACGAGCAGTACTTC.

In this sample, this clonotype turned up a few times. The chain joins TRBV10-3 to TRBJ1-4, with D possibly being TRBD1 (5 bases). V lost 3 bases to trimming and J lost 4 bases, with 12 bases between them. The V gene's germline CDR1 is ENHRY and CDR2 SYGVKD. The CDR3 extends over 15 amino acids. Here the CDR3 DNA reads TGTGCCATCAGTGACGGACTAGGGGTTAATGAAAAACTGTTTTTT. Translation: CAISDGLGVNEKLFF.

Comments on this clonotype: Its ends do not fully match the called genes, so a read error is possible. The V gene is TRBV19, the J gene TRBJ1-6; D gene uncertain. Germline V gene data show CDR1 as LNHDA and CDR2 as SQIVND (reference sequence). The CDR3 is 12 amino acids. CDR3 DNA: TGTGCCAGCAGCCAGTATAATTCACCCCCCCACTTT. The encoded protein is CASSQYNSPPHF.

Many counts were recorded for this clonotype. The chain joins TRBV19 to TRBJ2-7; TRBD1 aligns across 7 bases. CDR3 size: 14 residues. V lost 9 bases, J lost 6 bases, and 14 bases stayed unmatched. Germline lookup yields CDR1 LNHDA and CDR2 SQIVND (reference sequence). CDR3 DNA sequence: TGTGCCAGCAGACAGGGCTCAGGCTCGGGCGAGCAGTACTTC. Amino acid sequence: CASRQGSGSGEQYF.

The rearrangement links TRBV2 to TRBJ1-2; D is possibly TRBD1 (6 bases). The germline CDR1 and CDR2 sequences are SNHLY and FYNNEI. CDR3 size: 13 residues. The V and J ends lost 6 bases and 8 bases respectively, with 16 bases between them. As DNA, the CDR3 is TGTGCCAGCAGACAGACAGGCCCCGGGGGCTACACCTTC. This codes for CASRQTGPGGYTF.

This clonotype was recorded many times. This chain uses TRBV15 with TRBJ1-1; D is unresolved. V lost 4 bases, J lost 1 base, and 4 bases lay in between. The CDR3 covers 12 residues. Germline V CDR1 and CDR2: LNHNV, YYDKDF (reference sequence). The CDR3 DNA follows: TGTGCCACCAGCAATCCGAACACTGAAGCTTTCTTT. Its protein is CATSNPNTEAFF.

This clonotype was found many times. This chain links TRBV7-9 with TRBJ2-7; 9 bases align to TRBD1. Per the germline V gene, CDR1 is SEHNR and CDR2 is FQNEAQ (reference sequence). This CDR3 has 15 residues. J was trimmed by 1 base and V by 8 bases; bases with no gene match: 9. CDR3 residues: CASDQRGQGSYEQYF. CDR3 DNA: TGTGCCAGCGATCAGAGAGGACAGGGGTCCTACGAGCAGTACTTC.

This sequence joins TRBV18 and TRBJ1-2; 9 nucleotides line up with TRBD1. Trimming removed 6 bases from V and 4 bases from J; junction bases left unmatched: 12. CDR3 length: 16 residues. Germline CDR1 is KGHSH and CDR2 is LQKENI. The CDR3: CASSPSTGGRGYGYTF. The CDR3 DNA reads as TGTGCCAGCTCTCCTTCTACAGGGGGCCGAGGCTATGGCTACACCTTC.

The sample holds one count of this clonotype. This sequence joins TRBV19 and TRBJ2-5, with D perhaps matching TRBD1 (5 bases). CDR1 LNHDA and CDR2 SQIVND come from the germline V gene (reference sequence). The V end lost 2 bases, the J end lost 2 bases, and 9 bases lay between the germline ends. The CDR3 is 14 residues long. CDR3: CASSIQGRQETQYF. CDR3 coding DNA: TGTGCCAGTAGTATACAGGGCCGACAAGAGACCCAGTACTTC.

This chain links TRBV24-1 with TRBJ2-3; no clear D. Germline values: CDR1 KGHDR, CDR2 SFDVKD. The CDR3 covers 15 residues. Trimming left V 4 bases short and J 4 bases short, with 14 bases between. The CDR3 here is CATSDPQSMADTQYF. The DNA for the CDR3 is TGTGCCACCAGTGACCCCCAGAGTATGGCAGATACGCAGTATTTT.

The V and J genes are TRBV29-1 and TRBJ2-7; 11 bases map to TRBD1. The CDR3 extends over 13 amino acids. Germline CDR1 SQVTM, CDR2 ANQGSEA. The V segment lost 8 bases and the J segment 2 bases; nucleotides outside the gene matches: 5. The CDR3 loop reads CSLGDRGTYEQYF. For the CDR3, the DNA is TGCAGCTTGGGGGACAGGGGGACCTACGAGCAGTACTTC.

This clonotype showed up just a few times. The rearrangement links TRBV7-6 to TRBJ1-2; maybe TRBD1 (5 bases). The V gene's germline CDR1 is SGHVS and CDR2 FNYEAQ. The CDR3 spans 14 residues. V shed 1 base and J shed 6 bases, with 12 bases lying between them. The CDR3 loop reads CASSLGGGVHGYTF. CDR3 sequence (DNA): TGTGCCAGCAGCTTAGGGGGAGGGGTGCATGGCTACACCTTC.

Written as DNA, the CDR3 is TGTGCCAGCAGCTATAGGACGGTTGGAGCTTTCTTT. Translating it yields CASSYRTVGAFF. This chain links TRBV7-9 with TRBJ1-1; no clear D. V was clipped by 4 bases and J by 10 bases, with 13 bases between them. This CDR3 comprises 12 residues. Germline values: CDR1 SEHNR, CDR2 FQNEAQ (reference sequence).

This clonotype appeared once. This likely comes from a read error, as the CDR3 has no conserved phenylalanine or tryptophan at its end. The genes are TRBV10-3 and TRBJ2-7, with TRBD1 matching over 8 bases. CDR3 length: 15 amino acids. Germline V CDR1 and CDR2: ENHRY, SYGVKD. V was pared by 0 bases and J by 2 bases, with 3 bases of the junction left unmatched. In DNA form, the CDR3 reads TGTGCCATCAGTGAGTCGACAGGGGTCCCCTACGAGCAGTACTGC. It encodes CAISESTGVPYEQYC.

This sequence joins TRBV12-3 or TRBV12-4 and TRBJ2-7; D ambiguous. V lost 6 bases and J lost 2, with 14 bases in between. The CDR3 loop spans 14 amino acids. The CDR3 DNA reads TGTGCCAGCAGCCCCTCCACGTGGACCTACGAGCAGTACTTC. As protein: CASSPSTWTYEQYF.